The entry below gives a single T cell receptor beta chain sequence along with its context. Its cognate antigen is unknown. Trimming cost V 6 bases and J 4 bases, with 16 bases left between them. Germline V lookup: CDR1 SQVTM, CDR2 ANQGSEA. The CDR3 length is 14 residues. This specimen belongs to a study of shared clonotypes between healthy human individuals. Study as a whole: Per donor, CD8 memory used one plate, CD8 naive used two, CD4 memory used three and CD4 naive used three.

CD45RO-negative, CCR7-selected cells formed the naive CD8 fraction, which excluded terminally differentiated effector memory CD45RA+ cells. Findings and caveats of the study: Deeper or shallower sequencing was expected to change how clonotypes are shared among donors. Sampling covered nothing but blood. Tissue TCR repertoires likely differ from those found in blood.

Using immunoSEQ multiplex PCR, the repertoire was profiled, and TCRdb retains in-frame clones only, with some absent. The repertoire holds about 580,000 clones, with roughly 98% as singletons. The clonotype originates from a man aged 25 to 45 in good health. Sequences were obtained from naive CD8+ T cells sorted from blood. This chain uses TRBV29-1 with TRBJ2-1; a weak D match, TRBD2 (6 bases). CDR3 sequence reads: CSVNLRDFYNEQFF. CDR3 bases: TGCAGCGTGAACCTCCGGGACTTTTACAATGAGCAGTTCTTC.